What follows is one T cell receptor beta chain and its context. Its antigen remains unidentified. The data stem from a study of T cell responses to AZD1222 COVID-19 vaccine. Study context: Second doses were pooled across both intervals (about 4 or about 12 weeks).

Profiled with immunoSEQ multiplex PCR; TCRdb holds only in-frame clones, not every one. The repertoire holds about 140,000 clones, with 70% to 90% as singletons. Notes on the study in general: Spike-specific TCR breadth and depth rose after two AZD1222 doses. The reported proportion of spike-specific TCRs targeting unmutated variant regions was nearly half.

Trimming took off 2 bases at V and 0 bases at J, with 16 bases between the two ends. Germline V gives CDR1 LNHDA, CDR2 SQIVND (reference sequence). The CDR3 runs 18 residues. The chain links TRBV19 to TRBJ2-2; D unclear. This TCR came from an adult in good health. The sequences come from peripheral blood, collected on day 0 of AZD1222 vaccination. CDR3 sequence reads: CASSITGRFSSNTGELFF. Written as DNA, the CDR3 is TGTGCCAGTAGTATAACCGGACGTTTTAGTTCGAACACCGGGGAGCTGTTTTTT.